This paragraph reports one T cell receptor (beta chain). Its antigen is not identified. The sample contains more than one DNA sequence encoding this CDR3. The data derive from a study of shared clonotypes between healthy human individuals. Across the whole study: Every donor yielded three CD4 naive, three CD4 memory, two CD8 naive and one CD8 memory plate.

Overall study findings and caveats: The expectation was that sequencing depth would affect clonotype sharing among donors.

Some clones are missing from TCRdb's copy, which holds only in-frame ones; the method was immunoSEQ multiplex PCR. Of 2 million to 2.5 million clones listed, under 95% were seen once; the top ten hold 0.3% to 0.45%. V gave up 4 bases and J gave up 4 bases, with 14 bases separating them. Germline loops: CDR1 MGHRA, CDR2 YSYEKL. The CDR3 sequence is 14 residues long. Sequenced sample: naive CD4+ T cells from PBMCs. Subset specified: CD45RA+ positively selected. The receptor was derived from a man younger than 30 in good health. Some clones in this sample may be carry-over from other donors' samples. J is TRBJ2-7 and V is TRBV4-1; D is possibly TRBD1 (7 bases). The chain's CDR3 is CASSPRDRVYEQYF. For the CDR3, the DNA is TGCGCCAGCAGCCCGCGGGACAGAGTATACGAGCAGTACTTC.